This T cell receptor (beta chain) is from a study of response to subunit inactivated influenza vaccine. CDR3 size: 14 residues. Germline assignment: CDR1 SQVTM and CDR2 ANQGSEA. J gave up 1 base and V 6 bases, and 4 bases lay outside the gene matches. TCRdb reprocessed the RT-PCR reads via MiXCR and lists one record per CDR3 protein. The sample includes approximately 520,000 distinct CDR3 sequences, around 25% of them seen just once. The receptor comes from a man in his fifties who received an inactivated influenza vaccine. The material sequenced was CD4+ T cells sorted from PBMCs, taken around 5 days after vaccination. The V and J genes are TRBV29-1 and TRBJ2-7, with 12 bases matching TRBD2. CDR3 coding DNA: TGCAGCGTGGGGGGACTAGCGGGTTCCTACGAGCAGTACTTC. Protein sequence: CSVGGLAGSYEQYF.